Listed here is a single TCR beta chain. Its antigen is as yet unknown. Germline is not matched at one junction end, which may reflect a read error. CD8+CD57+ cell expansion, shown by flow cytometry, had occurred in the patients selected for sequencing. This sample is drawn from a study of CD8+CD57+ T cells in acquired aplastic anemia. As for the study in general: Across the sorted CD4+ and CD8+ cells, DNA amounts averaged about 3 ug. Findings and limits, study-wide: Sharing between patients and controls was observed for some 27 CD8+ CDR3 sequences.

CDR3 length: 13 amino acids. The germline V gene encodes CDR1 DFQATT and CDR2 SNEGSKA (reference sequence). The template used for profiling TCR beta VDJ and CDR3 was genomic DNA. TCRdb re-analysed the reads in MiXCR, keeping a single row per CDR3 protein. The data show under 200,000 distinct CDR3 sequences, more than 40% seen once. This sequence was found in a human donor with aplastic anemia. The chain combines TRBV20-1 with TRBJ1-6; D gene unclear. Material for sequencing was sorted CD4+, CD8+, or CD8+CD57+ T cells (not recorded which) from PBMCs. The CDR3 DNA reads TGCAGTGCTAGTGAGGGAAGCTATTCACCCCCCCACTTT. Its protein product is CSASEGSYSPPHF.